This TCR beta chain was sequenced in a study of T cells in Graves' hyperthyroidism and ophthalmopathy. RNA transcripts were the template for amplifying TCR beta CDR3 regions. An initial round of RT-PCR targeting the TCR CDR3 relied on the HTBI primer set. One entry per CDR3 protein, called by TCRdb with MiXCR from the multiplex PCR reads. Found here are about 360,000 distinct CDR3 sequences, around 13% of them singletons; the top ten hold 9.2%. In its sample, this clonotype was seen many times. A junction end diverges from the germline sequence, so it may reflect a read error. Germline assignment: CDR1 SSHAT and CDR2 FNYEAQ (reference sequence). This CDR3 has 13 amino acids.

Sequenced material: blood. The TCR comes from a woman under 30 with Graves' hyperthyroidism. This chain joins TRBV7-7 and TRBJ2-7; maybe TRBD1 (5 bases). The CDR3, as DNA: TGTGCTAGCAGCTTATGGGGCAGCAACGAGCAGTACTTC. Translating gives CASSLWGSNEQYF.